A selection of T cell receptor beta chains follows, all from one sample in a study of CD8 T cells in ankylosing spondylitis. MiXCR, run by TCRdb on the 5' RACE reads, gives a single entry per CDR3 protein. Of about 390,000 distinct CDR3 sequences listed, around 20% were seen once; the top ten hold around 16%. Sequenced input: blood, either unsorted or a sorted T cell fraction (not recorded which). All receptors derive from a male donor with ankylosing spondylitis. CDR3s include the opening cysteine and the closing phenylalanine or tryptophan. Each record gives: D gene, CDR3 length, J gene, V gene, clone size, CDR3 protein, CDR3 DNA. D genes are given only for firm matches. The size entry is marked missing in some rows and otherwise reads once, few, many or a size class.

D gene: .; CDR3 length: 14; J gene: TRBJ1-4; V gene: TRBV5-1; clone size: .; CDR3 protein: CASRGIATNEKLFF; CDR3 DNA: TGCGCCAGCAGGGGTATTGCAACTAATGAAAAACTGTTTTTT
D gene: .; CDR3 length: 16; J gene: TRBJ2-2; V gene: TRBV5-1; clone size: .; CDR3 protein: CAIQDSRVANTGELFF; CDR3 DNA: TGCGCCATCCAGGACTCGAGGGTAGCGAACACCGGGGAGCTGTTTTTT
D gene: .; CDR3 length: 12; J gene: TRBJ2-3; V gene: TRBV12-3/TRBV12-4; clone size: many; CDR3 protein: CASSLKPQVQYF; CDR3 DNA: TGTGCCAGCAGCCTTAAACCCCAGGTGCAGTATTTT
D gene: TRBD2; CDR3 length: 14; J gene: TRBJ2-3; V gene: TRBV20-1; clone size: few; CDR3 protein: CSASGRAGTDTQYF; CDR3 DNA: TGCAGTGCTAGCGGGAGGGCCGGCACAGATACGCAGTATTTT
D gene: TRBD1; CDR3 length: 14; J gene: TRBJ1-1; V gene: TRBV28; clone size: few; CDR3 protein: CASRRDRGTAEAFF; CDR3 DNA: TGTGCCAGCAGGCGCGACAGGGGTACGGCCGAAGCTTTCTTT
D gene: .; CDR3 length: 12; J gene: TRBJ2-5; V gene: TRBV29-1; clone size: few; CDR3 protein: CSVVAGSETQYF; CDR3 DNA: TGCAGCGTTGTAGCAGGGTCGGAGACCCAGTACTTC
D gene: .; CDR3 length: 13; J gene: TRBJ2-3; V gene: TRBV24-1; clone size: .; CDR3 protein: CATSKNSADTQYF; CDR3 DNA: TGTGCCACCAGTAAAAACAGCGCAGATACGCAGTATTTT
D gene: .; CDR3 length: 14; J gene: TRBJ2-7; V gene: TRBV11-1; clone size: few; CDR3 protein: CASSTLRVSYEQYF; CDR3 DNA: TGTGCCAGCAGCACCCTCAGGGTATCCTACGAGCAGTACTTC
D gene: .; CDR3 length: 21; J gene: TRBJ2-1; V gene: TRBV4-1; clone size: .; CDR3 protein: CASSQDHGPNGVLSSYNEQFF; CDR3 DNA: TGCGCCAGCAGCCAAGATCATGGGCCTAATGGGGTTTTAAGCTCCTACAATGAGCAGTTCTTC
D gene: TRBD2; CDR3 length: 16; J gene: TRBJ2-5; V gene: TRBV12-5; clone size: .; CDR3 protein: CASGLVPGLGQETQYF; CDR3 DNA: TGTGCTAGTGGTTTGGTACCCGGACTAGGCCAAGAGACCCAGTACTTC
D gene: TRBD1; CDR3 length: 15; J gene: TRBJ1-2; V gene: TRBV4-1; clone size: few; CDR3 protein: CASSLRQGPFYGYTF; CDR3 DNA: TGCGCCAGCAGCTTGAGACAGGGCCCTTTCTATGGCTACACCTTC
D gene: TRBD2; CDR3 length: 13; J gene: TRBJ2-1; V gene: TRBV29-1; clone size: .; CDR3 protein: CSVRILAESEQFF; CDR3 DNA: TGCAGCGTTAGAATACTAGCGGAGAGTGAGCAGTTCTTC
D gene: TRBD1; CDR3 length: 14; J gene: TRBJ1-6; V gene: TRBV7-2; clone size: few; CDR3 protein: CASSPRGLTSPLHF; CDR3 DNA: TGTGCCAGCAGCCCCAGGGGGCTTACGTCACCCCTCCACTTT
D gene: TRBD2; CDR3 length: 13; J gene: TRBJ2-7; V gene: TRBV12-3/TRBV12-4; clone size: .; CDR3 protein: CASSGGLVSEQYF; CDR3 DNA: TGTGCCAGCAGCGGCGGACTAGTCAGCGAGCAGTACTTC
D gene: .; CDR3 length: 14; J gene: TRBJ2-5; V gene: TRBV5-5; clone size: .; CDR3 protein: CASSLVTGQETQYF; CDR3 DNA: TGTGCCAGCAGCTTGGTGACAGGTCAAGAGACCCAGTACTTC
D gene: .; CDR3 length: 19; J gene: TRBJ2-3; V gene: TRBV5-1; clone size: .; CDR3 protein: CASSGGSSRPLFSTDTQYF; CDR3 DNA: TGCGCCAGCAGCGGGGGATCCAGCAGGCCCCTATTTAGCACAGATACGCAGTATTTT
D gene: TRBD2; CDR3 length: 16; J gene: TRBJ2-1; V gene: TRBV5-1; clone size: few; CDR3 protein: CASSPLTSGRDNEQFF; CDR3 DNA: TGCGCCAGCAGCCCGCTTACTAGCGGGAGGGACAATGAGCAGTTCTTC
D gene: .; CDR3 length: 13; J gene: TRBJ1-1; V gene: TRBV25-1; clone size: .; CDR3 protein: CASSQGVRAEAFF; CDR3 DNA: TGTGCCAGCAGCCAGGGTGTTAGGGCTGAAGCTTTCTTT
D gene: .; CDR3 length: 13; J gene: TRBJ1-1; V gene: TRBV6-1; clone size: few; CDR3 protein: CASSRLMNTEAFF; CDR3 DNA: TGTGCCAGCAGCAGATTAATGAACACTGAAGCTTTCTTT
D gene: TRBD2; CDR3 length: 15; J gene: TRBJ2-1; V gene: TRBV2; clone size: few; CDR3 protein: CASSAGGRAYNEQFF; CDR3 DNA: TGTGCCAGCAGTGCGGGCGGGAGGGCCTACAATGAGCAGTTCTTC
D gene: .; CDR3 length: 12; J gene: TRBJ2-1; V gene: TRBV11-2; clone size: few; CDR3 protein: CASSLALKKQFF; CDR3 DNA: TGTGCCAGCAGCTTAGCTTTGAAGAAGCAGTTCTTC
D gene: .; CDR3 length: 14; J gene: TRBJ2-3; V gene: TRBV5-1; clone size: .; CDR3 protein: CASMVGTSTDTQYF; CDR3 DNA: TGCGCCAGCATGGTCGGGACTAGCACAGATACGCAGTATTTT
D gene: .; CDR3 length: 14; J gene: TRBJ2-7; V gene: TRBV29-1; clone size: .; CDR3 protein: CSVLDIGGTYEQYF; CDR3 DNA: TGCAGCGTTCTGGATATCGGGGGCACCTACGAGCAGTACTTC
D gene: TRBD1; CDR3 length: 17; J gene: TRBJ2-7; V gene: TRBV5-1; clone size: .; CDR3 protein: CASSERIPGQGSYEQYF; CDR3 DNA: TGCGCCAGCAGCGAGAGAATTCCGGGACAGGGATCCTACGAGCAGTACTTC
D gene: TRBD1; CDR3 length: 15; J gene: TRBJ2-7; V gene: TRBV18; clone size: .; CDR3 protein: CASSRGTGGNYEQYF; CDR3 DNA: TGTGCCAGCTCACGGGGAACAGGGGGGAACTACGAGCAGTACTTC
D gene: .; CDR3 length: 14; J gene: TRBJ2-1; V gene: TRBV18; clone size: .; CDR3 protein: CASSPQARYNEQFF; CDR3 DNA: TGTGCCAGCTCACCACAGGCCAGGTACAATGAGCAGTTCTTC